Presented here are 6 T cell receptor beta chains from one specimen sequenced in a study of regulatory T cells in long-lasting Graves disease. CDR3-region Arm-PCR and iRepertoire HTBI primers produced the TCR beta libraries. MiXCR was run by TCRdb on the multiplex PCR reads, yielding one entry per CDR3 protein. The sample includes 360,000 or so distinct CDR3 sequences, less than 30% of them seen just once. Described time point: persistent/refractory GD, antithyroid drugs over 5 years with positive TRAb. RNA extracted from PBMCs served as the sequencing template. This material consisted of peripheral blood mononuclear cells (PBMCs), taken when the disease was refractory, from a patient treated with antithyroid drugs. The receptors shown here come from a woman in her 40s with Graves disease.

The chain carries TRBV12-3 or TRBV12-4 and TRBJ2-5; D is undetermined. Trimming cost V 2 bases and J 0 bases, with 25 bases left between them. The CDR3 runs to 20 residues. The CDR3 bases are TGTGCCAGCAGTTTATTTGCCCGACCGCGGATGGTGGGGAACCAAGAGACCCAGTACTTC. It codes for CASSLFARPRMVGNQETQYF.

CDR3 residues: CASTDWFGEQYF. CDR3 DNA: TGTGCCAGCACCGACTGGTTTGGGGAGCAGTACTTC. V usage is TRBV6-1 and J usage is TRBJ2-7, with no clear D. Trimming shortened V by 7 bases and J by 7 bases, and 14 bases separated the two germline ends. The CDR3 length is 12 residues. The germline gives CDR1 MNHNS, CDR2 SASEGT.

The V gene is TRBV20-1, the J gene TRBJ1-5; weak D call: TRBD1 (5 bases). This CDR3 region has 15 residues. CDR1 is DFQATT and CDR2 is SNEGSKA in the germline V gene (reference sequence). The V end was cut by 0 bases, the J end by 1 base, with 10 bases between. As DNA, the CDR3 is TGCAGTGCTAGAGATTCGGCAGGGAGCAATCAGCCCCAGCATTTT. This encodes CSARDSAGSNQPQHF.

Note on this clonotype: The junction shows a germline mismatch at one end, possibly a read error. The chain uses TRBV10-3 and TRBJ2-7; possible D gene TRBD1, 5 bases. The CDR3 has 13 residues. Germline-derived CDR1 and CDR2 are ENHRY and SYGVKD. This CDR3 is CAPQTGASHEQYF. For the CDR3, the DNA is TGTGCCCCCCAGACTGGGGCCTCCCACGAGCAGTACTTC.

Details on this clonotype: One base away lies a much larger clone, so this may be a sequencing read error. The gene calls are TRBV29-1 and TRBJ2-2; D possibly uses TRBD1 or TRBD2 (6 bases each). Germline CDR1 is SQVTM and CDR2 is ANQGSEA. CDR3 length: 13 amino acids. The CDR3 nucleotides are TGCAGCGTTGAGTCCGGGGGCACCGGGAAGCTGTTTTTT. This gives the protein CSVESGGTGKLFF.

The chain couples TRBV6-1 to TRBJ2-1, with 7 nucleotides matching TRBD1. Unmatched junction bases numbered 12, after V lost 4 bases and J lost 12 bases. The CDR3 is made up of 14 amino acids. Germline values: CDR1 MNHNS, CDR2 SASEGT. The DNA for the CDR3 is TGTGCCAGCAGTGGAATTGAGACAGGGAACGGGCAGTTCTTC. Protein sequence: CASSGIETGNGQFF.